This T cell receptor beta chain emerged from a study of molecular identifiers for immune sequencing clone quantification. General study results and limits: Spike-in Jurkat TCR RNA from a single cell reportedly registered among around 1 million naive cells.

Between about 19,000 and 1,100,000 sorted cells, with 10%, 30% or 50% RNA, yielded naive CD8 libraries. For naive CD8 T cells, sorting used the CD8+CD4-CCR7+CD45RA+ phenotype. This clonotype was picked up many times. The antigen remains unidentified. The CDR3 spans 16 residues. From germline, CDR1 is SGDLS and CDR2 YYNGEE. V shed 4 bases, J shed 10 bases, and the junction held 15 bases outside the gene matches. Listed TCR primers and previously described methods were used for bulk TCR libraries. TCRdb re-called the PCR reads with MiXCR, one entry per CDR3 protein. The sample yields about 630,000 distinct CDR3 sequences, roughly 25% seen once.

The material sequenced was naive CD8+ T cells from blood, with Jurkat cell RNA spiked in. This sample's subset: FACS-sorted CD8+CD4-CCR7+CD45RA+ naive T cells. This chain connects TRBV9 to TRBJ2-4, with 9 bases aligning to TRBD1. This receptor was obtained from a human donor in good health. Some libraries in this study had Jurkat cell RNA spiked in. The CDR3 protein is CASSPGTGPGGGIQYF. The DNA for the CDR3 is TGTGCCAGCAGCCCTGGGACAGGGCCCGGAGGAGGAATTCAGTACTTC.